The 10 T cell receptor beta chains below come from one sample, sequenced in a study of radiotherapy plus CTLA-4 blockade in lung cancer. The protocol was immunoSEQ multiplex PCR, while the TCRdb copy is restricted to in-frame clones and leaves out a portion. Of under 70,000 clones listed, around three quarters are singletons. This specimen consisted of peripheral blood, obtained from a patient treated with radiotherapy plus ipilimumab. These TCRs come from a human donor with non-small cell lung cancer who had a complete response to radiotherapy plus ipilimumab.

This chain joins TRBV6-5 and TRBJ1-1; D remains unclear. Germline loops: CDR1 MNHEY, CDR2 SVGAGI. Trimming took 0 bases from V and 4 from J, leaving 12 bases between them. The CDR3 covers 15 residues. As DNA, the CDR3 is TGTGCCAGCAGTTACTCGAGCCGAGGATCCACTGAAGCTTTCTTT. Translation gives CASSYSSRGSTEAFF.

The rearrangement links TRBV5-4 to TRBJ2-3; TRBD2 matches 9 bases. CDR1 and CDR2 from the germline V gene are SGHNT and YYREEE (reference sequence). The V gene end was trimmed by 0 bases and the J gene end by 0 bases; junction bases not matched to a gene: 5. The CDR3 is 17 residues long. Here the CDR3 DNA reads TGTGCCAGCAGCTTGGGAGGGCTAGCGGGGAGCACAGATACGCAGTATTTT. Translating it yields CASSLGGLAGSTDTQYF. Together with reference TRBV5-4 and TRBJ2-3, the CDR3 gives the full variable domain: ETGVTQSPTHLIKTRGQQVTLRCSSQSGHNTVSWYQQALGQGPQFIFQYYREEENGRGNFPPRFSGLQFPNYSSELNVNALELDDSALYLCASSLGGLAGSTDTQYFGPGTRLTVL.

V gene TRBV5-1 combines with J gene TRBJ2-3; D is possibly TRBD2 (5 bases). V lost 4 bases to trimming and J lost 4 bases, with 19 bases between them. This CDR3 region has 16 residues. Germline V CDR1 and CDR2: SGHRS, YFSETQ. For the CDR3, the DNA is TGCGCCAGCAGCCCCCCGGGAATTTCCCAAGCAGATACGCAGTATTTT. Translating it yields CASSPPGISQADTQYF.

The chain carries TRBV27 and TRBJ1-1, with 10 bases identical to TRBD1. This CDR3 comprises 17 residues. V lost 0 bases, J lost 2 bases, and 6 bases stayed unmatched. Germline CDR1 reads MNHEY; CDR2 reads SMNVEV (reference sequence). This CDR3 reads CASSLSRDRGLNTEAFF. CDR3 nucleotides: TGTGCCAGCAGTTTATCCCGAGACAGGGGGCTCAACACTGAAGCTTTCTTT.

In its sample, this clone was seen a few times. The CDR3 region has the DNA TGTGCCAGCAGCTTCCGGACGGCAGCAACTAATGAAAAACTGTTTTTT. Translated, it gives CASSFRTAATNEKLFF. The chain combines TRBV7-9 with TRBJ1-4, with no clear D. Trimming pared 3 bases from V and 0 bases from J, leaving 11 bases between. Germline V gives CDR1 SEHNR, CDR2 FQNEAQ (reference sequence). The CDR3 length is 16 residues.

The chain combines TRBV30 with TRBJ1-2; D is uncertain. CDR1 and CDR2 from the germline V gene are GTSNPN and SVGIG (reference sequence). The CDR3 covers 13 residues. Trimming removed 2 bases from V and 4 bases from J, with 11 bases in between. In DNA, the CDR3 is TGTGCCTGGAGTCCTCCGGAGCTCTATGGCTACACCTTC. It codes for CAWSPPELYGYTF.

This chain links TRBV6-6 with TRBJ2-7, with D uncertain. From germline, CDR1 is MNHNY and CDR2 SVGAGI (reference sequence). V dropped 7 bases and J dropped 3 bases, with 10 bases sitting between them. The CDR3 contains 12 residues. In DNA, the CDR3 is TGTGCCAGCAAGGCGGTTAGCTACGAGCAGTACTTC. This gives the protein CASKAVSYEQYF.

This chain links TRBV11-2 with TRBJ2-1; D is ambiguous. Between the trimmed V and J ends, which lost 1 base and 2 bases, there was a span of 9 bases. The CDR3 is made up of 15 amino acids. CDR1 and CDR2 (germline): SGHAT, FQNNGV. The CDR3 nucleotides read TGTGCCAGCAGCTTAGTATACTCCCCCTACAATGAGCAGTTCTTC. Protein product: CASSLVYSPYNEQFF.

This chain joins TRBV6-6 and TRBJ2-7; D not certain. Per germline, CDR1 MNHNY and CDR2 SVGAGI (reference sequence). The CDR3 consists of 15 residues. Trimming took 6 bases from V and 1 from J, leaving 16 bases between them. CDR3 in amino acids: CASRAGKGNSYEQYF. CDR3 in DNA: TGTGCCAGCAGGGCTGGGAAGGGCAATTCCTACGAGCAGTACTTC.

Here the CDR3 DNA reads TGCGCCAGCACCTTTAGCGGGGCCGGGAAGACCCAGTACTTC. Amino acid sequence: CASTFSGAGKTQYF. The rearrangement joins TRBV5-1 to TRBJ2-5; 8 bases fit TRBD2. This CDR3 has 14 residues. Germline V lookup: CDR1 SGHRS, CDR2 YFSETQ. The trim removed 6 bases at V and 6 bases at J, leaving 10 bases unmatched.